The clone carrying this TCR beta chain was counted many times. What it binds is not known. Germline lookup yields CDR1 SGHTA and CDR2 FQGNSA. Trimming pared 0 bases from V and 0 bases from J, leaving 7 bases between. CDR3 length equals 15 residues. A single record per CDR3 protein comes from TCRdb applying MiXCR to the RT-PCR reads. The sample has about 540,000 distinct CDR3 sequences, roughly a quarter seen once. The data are from a study of response to subunit inactivated influenza vaccine. The study's findings and limits: With each seasonal influenza vaccination, the authors suggested, few new T cells are recruited.

Separately, the same data were catalogued under a study of T cells expressing NK-cell markers. Turning to that study: cDNA encoding TCR beta was synthesized via 5'RACE template switching incorporating UMIs. Obtained from sorted CD3+CD56+NKG2C+, CD3+CD56+NKG2C- and CD3+CD56-NKG2C+ T cells were the TCR beta repertoires. Each of over 5 donors carried dominant NKG2C+ clonotypes accounting for about 1.0-8% of CD8+ T cells. These same clonotypes (in a few donors) also led the CD3+CD56-NKG2C+ fraction.

The material was CD4+ T cells sorted from PBMCs, obtained 11 to 12 days after vaccination. This sequence originates from a man in his forties or fifties who received an inactivated influenza vaccine. This chain links TRBV7-2 with TRBJ2-3; D uncertain. CDR3 DNA sequence: TGTGCCAGCAGCTTAGCGCGGCTGAGCACAGATACGCAGTATTTT. This translates into CASSLARLSTDTQYF.